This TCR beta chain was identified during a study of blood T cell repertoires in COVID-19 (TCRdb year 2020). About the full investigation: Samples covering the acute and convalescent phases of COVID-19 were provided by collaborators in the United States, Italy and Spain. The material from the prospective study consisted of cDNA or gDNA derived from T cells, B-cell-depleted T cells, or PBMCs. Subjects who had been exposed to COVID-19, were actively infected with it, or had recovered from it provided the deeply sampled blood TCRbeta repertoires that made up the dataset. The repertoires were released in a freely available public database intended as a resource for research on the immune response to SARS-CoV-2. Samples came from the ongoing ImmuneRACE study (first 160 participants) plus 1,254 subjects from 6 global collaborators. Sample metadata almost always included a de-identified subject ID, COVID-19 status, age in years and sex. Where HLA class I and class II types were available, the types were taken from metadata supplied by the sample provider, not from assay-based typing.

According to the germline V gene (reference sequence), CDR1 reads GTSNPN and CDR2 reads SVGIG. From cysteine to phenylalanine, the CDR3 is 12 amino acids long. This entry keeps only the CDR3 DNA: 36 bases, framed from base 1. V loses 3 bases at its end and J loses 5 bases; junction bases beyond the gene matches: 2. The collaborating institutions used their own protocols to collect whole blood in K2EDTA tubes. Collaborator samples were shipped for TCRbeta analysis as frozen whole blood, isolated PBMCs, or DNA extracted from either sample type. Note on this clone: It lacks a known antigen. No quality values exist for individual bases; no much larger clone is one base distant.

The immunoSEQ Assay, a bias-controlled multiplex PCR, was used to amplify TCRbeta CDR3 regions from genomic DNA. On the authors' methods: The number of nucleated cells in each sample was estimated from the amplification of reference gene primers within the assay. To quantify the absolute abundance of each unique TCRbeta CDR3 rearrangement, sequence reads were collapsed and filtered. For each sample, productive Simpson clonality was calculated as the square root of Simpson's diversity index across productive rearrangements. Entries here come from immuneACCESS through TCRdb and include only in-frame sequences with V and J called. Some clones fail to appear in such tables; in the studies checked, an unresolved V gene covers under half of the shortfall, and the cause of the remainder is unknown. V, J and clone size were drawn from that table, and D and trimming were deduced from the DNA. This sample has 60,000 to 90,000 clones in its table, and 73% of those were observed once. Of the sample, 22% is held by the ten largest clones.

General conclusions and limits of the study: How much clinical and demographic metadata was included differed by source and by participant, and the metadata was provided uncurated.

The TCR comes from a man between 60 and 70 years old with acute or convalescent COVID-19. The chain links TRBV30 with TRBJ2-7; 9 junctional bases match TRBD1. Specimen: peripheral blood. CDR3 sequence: CAWSRDRDEQYF. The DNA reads TGTGCCTGGAGCCGGGACAGGGACGAGCAGTACTTC.